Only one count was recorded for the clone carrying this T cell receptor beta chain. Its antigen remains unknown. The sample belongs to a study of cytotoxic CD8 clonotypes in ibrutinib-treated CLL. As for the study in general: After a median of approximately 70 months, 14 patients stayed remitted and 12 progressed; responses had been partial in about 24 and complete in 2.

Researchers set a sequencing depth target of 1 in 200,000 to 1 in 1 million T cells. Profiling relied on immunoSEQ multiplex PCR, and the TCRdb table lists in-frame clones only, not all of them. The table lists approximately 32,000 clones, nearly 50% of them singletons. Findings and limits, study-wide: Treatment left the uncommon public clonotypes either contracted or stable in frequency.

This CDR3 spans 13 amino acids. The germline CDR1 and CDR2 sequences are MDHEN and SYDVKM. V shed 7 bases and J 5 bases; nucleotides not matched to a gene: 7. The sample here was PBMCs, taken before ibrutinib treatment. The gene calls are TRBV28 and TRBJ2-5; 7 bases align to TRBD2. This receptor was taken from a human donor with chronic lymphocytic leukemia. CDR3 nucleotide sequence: TGTGCCAGCACCTTGGGGGGAGGGGAGACCCAGTACTTC. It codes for CASTLGGGETQYF.